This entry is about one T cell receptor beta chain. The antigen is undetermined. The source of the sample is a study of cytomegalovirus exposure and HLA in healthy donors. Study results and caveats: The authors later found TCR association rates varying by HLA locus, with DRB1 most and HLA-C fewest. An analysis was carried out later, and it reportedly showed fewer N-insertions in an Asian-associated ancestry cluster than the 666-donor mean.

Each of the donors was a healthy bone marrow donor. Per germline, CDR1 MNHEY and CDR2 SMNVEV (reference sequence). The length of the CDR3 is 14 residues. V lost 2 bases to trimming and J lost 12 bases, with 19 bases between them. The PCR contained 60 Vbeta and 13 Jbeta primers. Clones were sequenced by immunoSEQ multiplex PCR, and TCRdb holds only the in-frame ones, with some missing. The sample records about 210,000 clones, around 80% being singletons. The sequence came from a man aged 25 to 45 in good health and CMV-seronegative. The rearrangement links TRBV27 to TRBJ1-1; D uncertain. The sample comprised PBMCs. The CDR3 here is CASSLGDSGYKTFF. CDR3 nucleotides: TGTGCCAGCAGTTTAGGCGACTCGGGGTATAAGACTTTCTTT.